These 20 T cell receptor beta chains came from one sample sequenced in a study of T cells in narcolepsy. The assay was immunoSEQ multiplex PCR, and TCRdb's table has in-frame clones only and misses some. The profile shows about 32,000 clones, around three quarters of them singletons. Source material: memory (CD45RA-) CD4+ T cells from blood. These receptor sequences come from a human donor in good health.

The genes are TRBV19 and TRBJ1-5, with 8 bases that match TRBD1. V lost 4 bases, J lost 4 bases, and 9 bases stayed unmatched. The CDR3 covers 16 residues. Per germline, CDR1 LNHDA and CDR2 SQIVND (reference sequence). The CDR3 loop is CASSTRRQGSNQPQHF. Written as DNA, the CDR3 is TGTGCCAGTAGTACCCGACGACAGGGGAGTAATCAGCCCCAGCATTTT.

V gene TRBV19 combines with J gene TRBJ2-5; 8 bases line up with TRBD1. After removal of 6 bases from V and 3 bases from J, the junction contained 3 bases not matched to a gene. CDR3 length equals 13 residues. The germline gives CDR1 LNHDA, CDR2 SQIVND (reference sequence). The CDR3 here is CASRPTGEETQYF. Here the CDR3 DNA reads TGTGCCAGTAGGCCGACAGGGGAAGAGACCCAGTACTTC.

The rearrangement joins TRBV21-1 to TRBJ2-7; TRBD2 is the table's D call and was not checked against the DNA. TRBV21-1 is noted as a pseudogene. The CDR3 has 12 residues. CDR3 nucleotide sequence: TGTGCCAGCAGGAAGAGCCCGTACGAGCAGTACTTC. Protein: CASRKSPYEQYF.

The CDR3 here is CASSVEGSRKVNGYTF. CDR3 nucleotides: TGTGCCAGCAGCGTAGAGGGGAGCAGAAAGGTAAATGGCTACACCTTC. The V and J genes are TRBV9 and TRBJ1-2; D might be TRBD1 (5 bases). V dropped 0 bases and J dropped 6 bases, with 18 bases sitting between them. The CDR3 loop spans 16 amino acids. Germline V gene sequence: CDR1 SGDLS, CDR2 YYNGEE.

This clone was found a few times. The chain recombines TRBV5-1 with TRBJ2-4; D gene uncertain. CDR1 and CDR2 (germline): SGHRS, YFSETQ. Trimming took 0 bases from V and 1 from J, leaving 5 bases between them. The length of the CDR3 is 14 residues. The CDR3 spells CASSLEVAKNIQYF. CDR3 bases: TGCGCCAGCAGCTTGGAGGTGGCCAAAAACATTCAGTACTTC.

V usage is TRBV15 and J usage is TRBJ2-6; the D is unclear. Germline CDR1 is LNHNV and CDR2 is YYDKDF (reference sequence). This CDR3 has 15 residues. V lost 3 bases to trimming and J lost 3 bases, with 9 bases between them. CDR3 amino acids: CATSSHRIGANVLTF. CDR3 DNA sequence: TGTGCCACCAGCAGCCACCGAATTGGGGCCAACGTCCTGACTTTC.

The chain has TRBV14 and TRBJ1-2, with TRBD1 identical over 10 bases. Per germline, CDR1 SGHDN and CDR2 FVKESK. The CDR3 covers 14 residues. The junction had 2 bases not matched to a gene; V was cut back by 3 bases and J by 4 bases. The CDR3 sequence is CASSHRTGGYGYTF. The CDR3 DNA sequence: TGTGCCAGCAGCCACCGGACAGGGGGCTATGGCTACACCTTC. The whole variable domain, filled in from reference TRBV14 and TRBJ1-2, reads EAGVTQFPSHSVIEKGQTVTLRCDPISGHDNLYWYRRVMGKEIKFLLHFVKESKQDESGMPNNRFLAERTGGTYSTLKVQPAELEDSGVYFCASSHRTGGYGYTFGSGTRLTVV.

This sequence joins TRBV19 and TRBJ2-2; 7 bases agree with TRBD1. The CDR3 contains 14 residues. Germline V gene sequence: CDR1 LNHDA, CDR2 SQIVND (reference sequence). Trimming at V came to 7 bases and at J to 3 bases, leaving 5 bases not matched to a gene. CDR3 nucleotide sequence: TGTGCCAGTAAAACAGGGGAACACACCGGGGAGCTGTTTTTT. This sequence encodes CASKTGEHTGELFF.

This chain uses TRBV5-1 with TRBJ2-2, with D tentatively TRBD2 (6 bases). Deletions cut 7 bases from V and 0 bases from J, with 16 bases between. The CDR3 contains 16 residues. Per the germline V gene, CDR1 is SGHRS and CDR2 is YFSETQ. The CDR3 spells CASSLGSGTNTGELFF. The CDR3 nucleotides read TGCGCCAGCTCCCTGGGTAGCGGAACGAACACCGGGGAGCTGTTTTTT. The full variable domain, completed using reference TRBV5-1 and TRBJ2-2, is KAGVTQTPRYLIKTRGQQVTLSCSPISGHRSVSWYQQTPGQGLQFLFEYFSETQRNKGNFPGRFSGRQFSNSRSEMNVSTLELGDSALYLCASSLGSGTNTGELFFGEGSRLTVL.

The chain links TRBV19 to TRBJ1-1; the D gene is possibly TRBD1 (5 bases). Trimming took 1 base from V and 4 from J, leaving 10 bases between them. The CDR3 has 14 amino acids. From germline, CDR1 is LNHDA and CDR2 SQIVND (reference sequence). The CDR3 is CASSIGGAATEAFF. CDR3 nucleotide sequence: TGTGCCAGTAGTATAGGTGGGGCAGCCACTGAAGCTTTCTTT.

The chain links TRBV19 to TRBJ1-2, with D hard to call. The CDR3 is 12 residues long. The ends were cut back, 6 bases at V and 10 bases at J, with 15 bases in the middle. Germline V gives CDR1 LNHDA, CDR2 SQIVND (reference sequence). The CDR3 DNA reads as TGTGCCAGTAGCCTGAACCCGCGGGCCTACACCTTC. This sequence encodes CASSLNPRAYTF.

A remark on this clone: Other DNA sequences in this sample translate to the same CDR3. The chain employs TRBV19 and TRBJ2-7, with TRBD2 identical over 8 bases. CDR1 is LNHDA and CDR2 is SQIVND in the germline V gene (reference sequence). V trimming: 6 bases; J trimming: 5 bases; junction bases outside the gene matches: 12. There are 15 residues in the CDR3. CDR3 nucleotide sequence: TGTGCCAGTAGCCCCTTCGGGAGGGCCCTGAACGAGCAGTACTTC. Amino acids: CASSPFGRALNEQYF.

This chain uses TRBV27 with TRBJ1-1; D may be TRBD1 (6 bases). Germline assignment: CDR1 MNHEY and CDR2 SMNVEV (reference sequence). The CDR3 loop spans 14 amino acids. V lost 3 bases and J lost 4, with 12 bases in between. CDR3 coding DNA: TGTGCCAGCAGTTTCACAGGGCCTAGCACTGAAGCTTTCTTT. Amino acids: CASSFTGPSTEAFF.

The CDR3 here is CASKLGEVTEAFF. CDR3 bases: TGTGCCAGTAAATTGGGGGAGGTCACTGAAGCTTTCTTT. This sequence joins TRBV19 and TRBJ1-1, with D possibly matching TRBD1 (5 bases). This CDR3 is 13 amino acids long. Germline CDR1 reads LNHDA; CDR2 reads SQIVND (reference sequence). Trimming took off 7 bases at V and 4 bases at J, with 13 bases between the two ends.

The CDR3 loop is CASSEPTGAVTEAFF. The CDR3 nucleotides are TGTGCCAGCAGTGAACCCACAGGGGCGGTCACTGAAGCTTTCTTT. This chain connects TRBV25-1 to TRBJ1-1, with 7 bases aligning to TRBD1. The V and J ends lost 2 bases and 4 bases, in that order; junction bases with no gene match: 7. The CDR3 runs to 15 residues. The germline V gene encodes CDR1 MGHDK and CDR2 SYGVNS.

The V call is TRBV19, the J call TRBJ2-5, with D possibly matching TRBD2 (6 bases). This CDR3 is 14 amino acids long. V was pared by 6 bases and J by 5 bases, with 16 bases between. From germline, CDR1 is LNHDA and CDR2 SQIVND (reference sequence). DNA for the CDR3: TGTGCCAGTAGCGTCGGACTACGGGGGGAGACCCAGTACTTC. This codes for CASSVGLRGETQYF.

This clone was seen only once. The chain joins TRBV19 to TRBJ1-2; weak D call: TRBD1 (6 bases). Looked up from germline, CDR1 is LNHDA and CDR2 is SQIVND (reference sequence). This CDR3 has 13 amino acids. Between the trimmed V and J ends, which lost 7 bases and 4 bases, there was a span of 13 bases. The CDR3 loop is CASTRDIIYGYTF. CDR3 sequence (DNA): TGTGCCAGTACCCGGGACATTATCTATGGCTACACCTTC.

V is TRBV7-3 and J is TRBJ1-1; TRBD1 matches at 7 bases. The CDR3 totals 15 residues. Germline CDR1 is SGHTA and CDR2 is FQGTGA. V dropped 5 bases and J dropped 2; count of bases not matched to a gene: 8. The CDR3 sequence is CASSDTGQSNTEAFF. CDR3 nucleotide sequence: TGTGCCAGCAGCGATACGGGACAGTCAAACACTGAAGCTTTCTTT.

The chain carries TRBV25-1 and TRBJ2-1; D remains unclear. Trimming took off 4 bases at V and 11 bases at J, with 12 bases between the two ends. The germline CDR1 and CDR2 sequences are MGHDK and SYGVNS. CDR3 size: 12 residues. CDR3 residues: CASSVAQVKQFF. CDR3 in DNA: TGTGCCAGCAGTGTCGCTCAGGTAAAGCAGTTCTTC.

CDR3 coding DNA: TGTGCCAGCAGGCGGAATGAAAAACTGTTTTTT. It codes for CASRRNEKLFF. This chain connects TRBV6-6 to TRBJ1-4; D not certain. The CDR3 consists of 11 residues. The V end was cut by 6 bases, the J end by 5 bases, with 4 bases between. Germline V CDR1 and CDR2: MNHNY, SVGAGI (reference sequence).